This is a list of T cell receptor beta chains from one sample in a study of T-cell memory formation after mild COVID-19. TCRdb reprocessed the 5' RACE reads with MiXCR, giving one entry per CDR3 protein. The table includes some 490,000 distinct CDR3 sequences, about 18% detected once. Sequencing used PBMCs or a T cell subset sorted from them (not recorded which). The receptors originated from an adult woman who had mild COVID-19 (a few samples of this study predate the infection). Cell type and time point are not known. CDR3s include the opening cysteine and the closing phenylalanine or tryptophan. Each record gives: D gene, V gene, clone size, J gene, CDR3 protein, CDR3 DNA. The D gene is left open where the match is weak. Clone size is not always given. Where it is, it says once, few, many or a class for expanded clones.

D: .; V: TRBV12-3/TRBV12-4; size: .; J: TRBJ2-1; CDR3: CASSQTLGGRNEQFF; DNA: TGTGCCAGCAGTCAGACTTTGGGGGGGCGGAATGAGCAGTTCTTC
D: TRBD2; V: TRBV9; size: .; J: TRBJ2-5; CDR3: CASSPQRGARETQYF; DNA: TGTGCCAGCAGCCCGCAGCGGGGGGCCAGGGAGACCCAGTACTTC
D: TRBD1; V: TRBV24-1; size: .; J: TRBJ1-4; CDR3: CATSDPQATGRKLFF; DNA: TGTGCCACCAGTGATCCCCAGGCGACAGGGAGGAAACTGTTTTTT
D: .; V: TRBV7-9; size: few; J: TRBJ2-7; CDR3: CASSSPAGLAYEQYF; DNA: TGTGCCAGCAGCTCACCCGCGGGACTGGCCTACGAGCAGTACTTC
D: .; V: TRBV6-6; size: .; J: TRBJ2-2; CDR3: CASSYVGHNTGELFF; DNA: TGTGCCAGCAGTTACGTGGGACATAACACCGGGGAGCTGTTTTTT
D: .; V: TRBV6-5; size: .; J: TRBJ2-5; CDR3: CASGLETQYF; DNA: TGTGCCAGCGGATTGGAGACCCAGTACTTC
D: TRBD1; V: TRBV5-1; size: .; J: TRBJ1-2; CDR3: CASSPGTGDLGYTF; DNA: TGCGCCAGCAGCCCTGGGACAGGGGATTTAGGCTACACCTTC
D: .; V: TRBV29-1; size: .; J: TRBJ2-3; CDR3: CSILRPDTQYF; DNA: TGCAGCATACTTCGGCCAGATACGCAGTATTTT
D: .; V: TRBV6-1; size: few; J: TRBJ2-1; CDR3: CASSEAGAGRSLDNEQFF; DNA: TGTGCCAGCAGTGAAGCGGGGGCAGGACGGTCATTAGACAATGAGCAGTTCTTC
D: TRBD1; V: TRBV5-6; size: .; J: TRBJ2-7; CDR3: CASSSAGGSTYEQYF; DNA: TGTGCCAGCAGTTCTGCAGGGGGCTCGACCTACGAGCAGTACTTC
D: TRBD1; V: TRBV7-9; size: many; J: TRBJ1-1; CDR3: CASSREDRGPDTEAFF; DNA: TGTGCCAGCAGCCGAGAGGACAGGGGGCCGGACACTGAAGCTTTCTTT
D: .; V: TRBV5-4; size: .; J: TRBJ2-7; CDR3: CASSLAGDLVGEQYF; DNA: TGTGCCAGCAGCTTGGCTGGGGACCTTGTTGGCGAGCAGTACTTC
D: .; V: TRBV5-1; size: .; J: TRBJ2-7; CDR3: CASSSGGQGGYEQYF; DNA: TGCGCCAGCAGCTCTGGGGGGCAGGGAGGATACGAGCAGTACTTC
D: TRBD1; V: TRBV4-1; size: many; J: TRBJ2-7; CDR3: CASSPGVAGGYEQYF; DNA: TGCGCCAGCAGCCCTGGGGTAGCAGGGGGCTACGAGCAGTACTTC
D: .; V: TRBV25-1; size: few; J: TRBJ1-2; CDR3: CASSEGAKPLDYGYTF; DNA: TGTGCCAGCAGTGAAGGTGCAAAACCACTAGACTATGGCTACACCTTC
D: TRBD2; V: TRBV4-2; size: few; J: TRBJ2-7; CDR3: CASSQDRGLSYEQYF; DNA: TGTGCCAGCAGCCAAGATCGGGGACTAAGCTACGAGCAGTACTTC
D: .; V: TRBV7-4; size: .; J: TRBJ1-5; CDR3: CASSLESSCENQPQHF; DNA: TGTGCCAGCAGCTTAGAGAGCAGCTGCGAAAATCAGCCCCAGCATTTT
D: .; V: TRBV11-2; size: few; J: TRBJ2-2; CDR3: CASSLYRVSGELFF; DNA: TGTGCCAGCAGCTTATACAGGGTTTCCGGGGAGCTGTTTTTT
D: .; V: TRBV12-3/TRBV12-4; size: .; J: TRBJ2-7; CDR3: CASSQTAFEQYF; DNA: TGTGCCAGCAGCCAGACGGCTTTCGAGCAGTACTTC
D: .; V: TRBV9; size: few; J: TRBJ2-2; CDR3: CASTKLQGTNTGELFF; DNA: TGTGCCAGCACCAAACTACAGGGTACGAACACCGGGGAGCTGTTTTTT
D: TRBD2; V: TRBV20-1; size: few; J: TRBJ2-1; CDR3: CSAPRESGYNEQFF; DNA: TGCAGTGCTCCGCGGGAGTCCGGCTACAATGAGCAGTTCTTC
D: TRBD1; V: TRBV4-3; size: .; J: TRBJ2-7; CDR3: CASSQMRQGIYEQYF; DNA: TGCGCCAGCAGCCAGATGAGACAGGGGATCTACGAGCAGTACTTC
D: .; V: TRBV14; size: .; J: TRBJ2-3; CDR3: CASSDPRGPGKDTQYF; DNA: TGTGCCAGCAGCGACCCTCGGGGGCCTGGAAAAGATACGCAGTATTTT
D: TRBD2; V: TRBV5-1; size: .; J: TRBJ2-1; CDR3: CASSMAASGTQFF; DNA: TGCGCCAGCAGCATGGCGGCTAGCGGGACCCAGTTCTTC
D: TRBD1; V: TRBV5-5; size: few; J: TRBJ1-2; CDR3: CASRATGDYGYTF; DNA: TGTGCCAGCAGGGCGACAGGGGACTATGGCTACACCTTC
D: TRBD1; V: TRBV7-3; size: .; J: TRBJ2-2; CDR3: CASSPRQGSSTGELFF; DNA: TGTGCCAGCAGCCCCAGACAGGGGTCAAGCACCGGGGAGCTGTTTTTT
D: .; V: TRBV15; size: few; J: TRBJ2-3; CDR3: CATSRDLSGTTDTQYF; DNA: TGTGCCACCAGCAGAGATTTGTCGGGGACCACAGATACGCAGTATTTT
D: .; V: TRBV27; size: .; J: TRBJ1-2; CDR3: CASSLERGNGYTF; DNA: TGTGCCAGCAGTTTAGAGAGGGGAAATGGCTACACCTTC
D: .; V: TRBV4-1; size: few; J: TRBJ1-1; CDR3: CASSLLGPGRTEAFF; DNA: TGCGCCAGCAGCCTCCTGGGACCCGGACGGACTGAAGCTTTCTTT
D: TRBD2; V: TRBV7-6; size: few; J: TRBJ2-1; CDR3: CASSLTGSGRANEQFF; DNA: TGTGCCAGCAGCTTAACAGGTAGCGGGAGGGCCAATGAGCAGTTCTTC
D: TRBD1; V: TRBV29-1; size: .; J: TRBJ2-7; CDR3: CSVGDRAYEQYF; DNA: TGCAGCGTTGGCGACAGGGCCTACGAGCAGTACTTC
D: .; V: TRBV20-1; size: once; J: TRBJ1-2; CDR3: CSAPLYLSQHGYTF; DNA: TGCAGTGCTCCGCTCTATCTAAGTCAACATGGCTACACCTTC
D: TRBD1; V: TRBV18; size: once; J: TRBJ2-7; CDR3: CASSPIRGTGDLAYEQYF; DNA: TGTGCCAGCTCACCAATTCGGGGGACAGGGGATCTCGCCTACGAGCAGTACTTC